These T cell receptor beta chains were read from a single sample in a study of blood T cell repertoires in COVID-19. Some clones are missing from TCRdb's copy, which holds only in-frame ones; the method was immunoSEQ multiplex PCR. The sample carries 200,000 to 300,000 clones, 85% recorded once. The material sequenced was PBMCs or T cells enriched from blood (not recorded which). All receptors come from a woman aged 45 to 65 with acute COVID-19. Each CDR3 is given with its conserved first and last residue. D genes are given only for firm matches. Size is omitted from some rows. Given values are once, few, many or a class for expanded clones.

CDR3aa | CDR3nt | j_gene | abundance | v_gene | d_gene
CASSLGVGETQYF | TGCGCCAGCAGCTTGGGAGTGGGCGAGACCCAGTACTTC | TRBJ2-5 | - | TRBV5-1 | -
CASSSGDQETQYF | TGTGCCAGCTCAAGCGGGGACCAAGAGACCCAGTACTTC | TRBJ2-5 | - | TRBV18 | TRBD2
CASSQELGQDRGFYNEQFF | TGCGCCAGCAGCCAAGAGTTAGGACAGGACAGGGGCTTCTACAATGAGCAGTTCTTC | TRBJ2-1 | - | TRBV4-3 | TRBD1
CASSPLAVPVSGSYNEQFF | TGCGCCAGCAGCCCGCTAGCAGTGCCCGTGAGTGGTTCCTACAATGAGCAGTTCTTC | TRBJ2-1 | - | TRBV4-3 | -
CASSMEVVLAGANVLTF | TGTGCCAGTAGTATGGAGGTGGTCTTAGCTGGGGCCAACGTCCTGACTTTC | TRBJ2-6 | - | TRBV19 | -
CATRDSPTNEKLFF | TGTGCCACCCGGGACAGTCCAACTAATGAAAAACTGTTTTTT | TRBJ1-4 | - | TRBV27 | TRBD1
CASSLSRVVNTEAFF | TGTGCCAGCAGTTTATCCAGGGTGGTGAACACTGAAGCTTTCTTT | TRBJ1-1 | - | TRBV27 | -
CASGPQVQETQYF | TGTGCCAGCGGACCACAGGTCCAAGAGACCCAGTACTTC | TRBJ2-5 | - | TRBV27 | -
CAWSVSSGGYTF | TGTGCCTGGAGTGTAAGTTCCGGGGGCTACACCTTC | TRBJ1-2 | - | TRBV30 | -
CASSLGQGRTHLNSPLHF | TGTGCCAGCAGCCTCGGACAGGGGAGGACGCACCTTAATTCACCCCTCCACTTT | TRBJ1-6 | - | TRBV5-6 | TRBD1
CAWGLAIEQFF | TGTGCCTGGGGACTAGCGATTGAGCAGTTCTTC | TRBJ2-1 | - | TRBV30 | TRBD2
CASSFMDREANYGYTF | TGTGCCAGCAGTTTTATGGACAGGGAAGCTAACTATGGCTACACCTTC | TRBJ1-2 | - | TRBV28 | TRBD1
CASSSGATNYGYTF | TGTGCCAGCAGCTCGGGAGCAACTAACTATGGCTACACCTTC | TRBJ1-2 | - | TRBV7-9 | -
CASSIKGMSLAKNIQYF | TGTGCCAGTAGTATCAAGGGGATGTCTTTAGCCAAAAACATTCAGTACTTC | TRBJ2-4 | - | TRBV19 | -
CASSFLGGATNEQFF | TGTGCCAGCAGCTTTCTCGGGGGGGCAACTAATGAGCAGTTCTTC | TRBJ2-1 | - | TRBV7-2 | TRBD2
CASSLSSGGGTGELFF | TGTGCCAGCAGCCTCTCTAGCGGGGGAGGGACCGGGGAGCTGTTTTTT | TRBJ2-2 | few | TRBV2 | TRBD2
CASSSGLAGGLVAGELFF | TGTGCCAGCAGTTCGGGACTAGCGGGGGGGCTGGTTGCCGGGGAGCTGTTTTTT | TRBJ2-2 | - | TRBV9 | TRBD2
CASSVANRADTQYF | TGTGCCAGCAGCGTAGCCAACAGGGCTGATACGCAGTATTTT | TRBJ2-3 | - | TRBV9 | -